Listed below are T cell receptor beta chains from one sample, sequenced in a study of blood T cell repertoires in COVID-19. Some clones are missing from TCRdb's copy, which holds only in-frame ones; the method was immunoSEQ multiplex PCR. This table has 250,000 to 350,000 clones, 70% to 90% appearing once. The material sequenced was PBMCs or T cells enriched from blood (not recorded which). The receptors derive from a woman in her twenties or thirties who had recovered from COVID-19. CDR3s include the opening cysteine and the closing phenylalanine or tryptophan. A D gene is named only where the DNA matches it firmly. Size values are once, few and many counts, or a class for expanded clones, and some rows have none.

>NA|TRBV12-3/TRBV12-4|TRBJ1-2|NA
TGTGCCAGCAGTTTAAGGGGCGGCTATGGCTACACCTTC
CASSLRGGYGYTF
>TRBD1|TRBV6-2/TRBV6-3|TRBJ1-5|NA
TGTGCCAGCAGTTACGATAAGGGGGCTAGAAGCAATCAGCCCCAGCATTTT
CASSYDKGARSNQPQHF
>NA|TRBV27|TRBJ1-4|NA
TGTGCCAGCAGTTTAAGGGCAGGGCGTAATGAAAAACTGTTTTTT
CASSLRAGRNEKLFF
>NA|TRBV4-1|TRBJ1-4|NA
TGCGCCAGCAGCCAAGAGGTACCGCAGGTTGAAAAACTGTTTTTT
CASSQEVPQVEKLFF
>NA|TRBV11-3|TRBJ2-1|NA
TGTGCCAGCAGCTTAGCCGCGGGTCGGTACAATGAGCAGTTCTTC
CASSLAAGRYNEQFF
>NA|TRBV10-3|TRBJ2-7|NA
TGTGCCATCAGTGAGTCAGTCAGGGTTGCCTACGAGCAGTACTTC
CAISESVRVAYEQYF
>TRBD1|TRBV28|TRBJ1-1|NA
TGTGCCAGCAGCCGTACAGGGGGCACTGAAGCTTTCTTT
CASSRTGGTEAFF
>NA|TRBV7-6|TRBJ1-5|NA
TGTGCCAGCAGCTTAAATTCGGGGGGGGGTCAGCCCCAGCATTTT
CASSLNSGGGQPQHF
>TRBD1|TRBV11-2|TRBJ2-2|NA
TGTGCCAGCAGCTATTGGTACTTTAGGACAGGCCAACGGGAGCTGTTTTTT
CASSYWYFRTGQRELFF
>NA|TRBV10-3|TRBJ1-5|NA
TGTGCCATCAGTGGCCTAATGAGGCTGGGCAATCAGCCCCAGCATTTT
CAISGLMRLGNQPQHF
>TRBD1|TRBV19|TRBJ2-7|NA
TGTGCCAGTAGTCAGGGGGTCCACTCCTACGAGCAGTACTTC
CASSQGVHSYEQYF
>NA|TRBV14|TRBJ2-1|NA
TGTGCCAGCAGCCCCTCGGGACTCTACAATGAGCAGTTCTTC
CASSPSGLYNEQFF
>NA|TRBV11-2|TRBJ2-4|NA
TGTGCCAGCAGCTCCGGGGGGCGAAAAAACATTCAGTACTTC
CASSSGGRKNIQYF
>TRBD1|TRBV6-1|TRBJ1-2|NA
TGTGCCAGCAGTGAATTCGGGGGGGACAGCTATGGCTACACCTTC
CASSEFGGDSYGYTF
>TRBD1|TRBV27|TRBJ2-1|NA
TGTGCCAGCAGGGCCTCTGGGACAGCCAACAACGAGCAGTTCTTC
CASRASGTANNEQFF
>NA|TRBV6-5|TRBJ1-4|once
TGTGCCAGCAGTTACGGTCGGGGGGCGAGTGAAAAACTGTTTTTT
CASSYGRGASEKLFF
>TRBD1|TRBV28|TRBJ1-4|NA
TGTGCCAGCAGTTTTTTCGCGAAGGGGGCGACGGGCGGAAAACTGTTTTTT
CASSFFAKGATGGKLFF
>TRBD1|TRBV6-1|TRBJ1-4|NA
TGTGCCAGCAGTGCCCGAGCGACCTCACAGGGGGGGGGTGAAAAACTGTTTTTT
CASSARATSQGGGEKLFF
>NA|TRBV7-9|TRBJ1-1|few
TGTGCCAGCAGCTTAGTAGCATTTACTAACACTGAAGCTTTCTTT
CASSLVAFTNTEAFF
>NA|TRBV30|TRBJ1-5|NA
TGTGCCTGGAGTGTAGGGGGAGCGCGGCAGCCCCAGCATTTT
CAWSVGGARQPQHF
>NA|TRBV19|TRBJ1-5|NA
TGTGCCAGTAGCCCTCGACAGCAGCTCAATCAGCCCCAGCATTTT
CASSPRQQLNQPQHF
>NA|TRBV30|TRBJ1-3|NA
TGTGCCTGGACGACTCCTGGAAACACCATATATTTT
CAWTTPGNTIYF
>NA|TRBV7-9|TRBJ1-3|NA
TGTGCCAGCAGCTTAAGCCCTGGCGGACATTTTGGAAACACCATATATTTT
CASSLSPGGHFGNTIYF
>TRBD1|TRBV5-8|TRBJ1-1|NA
TGTGCCAGCAGCGCCGACAGGGGTCGGAACACTGAAGCTTTCTTT
CASSADRGRNTEAFF
>NA|TRBV5-1|TRBJ1-1|NA
TGCGCCAGCAGCTTGGCCTCGGGTACTGAAGCTTTCTTT
CASSLASGTEAFF
>TRBD2|TRBV19|TRBJ2-2|once
TGTGCCAGTAGCGAACTAGCGGGAGCGGGCCCGGGTACCGGGGAGCTGTTTTTT
CASSELAGAGPGTGELFF
>NA|TRBV28|TRBJ2-7|NA
TGTGCCAGCAAAGGAGTGAGGTACGAGCAGTACTTC
CASKGVRYEQYF
>TRBD1|TRBV7-9|TRBJ1-5|NA
TGTGCCAGCAGCTTGGGACAGGGCGTGAGTCAGCCCCAGCATTTT
CASSLGQGVSQPQHF
>TRBD1|TRBV11-3|TRBJ1-2|once
TGTGCCAGCAGCATCTCCCGGTCCGGGACAGGGGGCGGCGGCTACACCTTC
CASSISRSGTGGGGYTF
>NA|TRBV18|TRBJ1-1|NA
TGTGCCAGCTCACCGGAAACGGCGGACACTGAAGCTTTCTTT
CASSPETADTEAFF
>NA|TRBV3-1/TRBV3-2|TRBJ1-1|NA
TGTGCCAGCAGCCCCCTACAGGAATACACTGAAGCTTTCTTT
CASSPLQEYTEAFF
>NA|TRBV6-5|TRBJ1-1|NA
TGTGCCAGCAGTTACTCAGACTCAGGGTTGGCCACTGAAGCTTTCTTT
CASSYSDSGLATEAFF
>NA|TRBV29-1|TRBJ2-4|NA
TGCAGCGCGGGACAAGCCAAAAACATTCAGTACTTC
CSAGQAKNIQYF
>TRBD1|TRBV11-2|TRBJ1-1|NA
TGTGCCAGCACCGCCTCGGACAGGGGGGCCACTGAAGCTTTCTTT
CASTASDRGATEAFF
>NA|TRBV5-1|TRBJ2-6|NA
TGCGCCAGCGGAAGCAGGGGAACCATTAGTACTGACTCTGGGGCCAACGTCCTGACTTTC
CASGSRGTISTDSGANVLTF
>TRBD1|TRBV5-5|TRBJ1-2|NA
TGTGCCAGCAGCGGGCAACAGGGGGACTTCTCTGGCTACACCTTC
CASSGQQGDFSGYTF
>NA|TRBV5-1|TRBJ1-2|NA
TGCGCCAGCAGCCTGGATTCCTTTGATGGCTACACCTTC
CASSLDSFDGYTF
>TRBD1|TRBV3-1/TRBV3-2|TRBJ1-2|NA
TGTGCCAGCAGACCAACAGGGGATAACTATGGCTACACCTTC
CASRPTGDNYGYTF
>TRBD2|TRBV5-4|TRBJ2-3|NA
TGTGCCAGCAGCTCCCCCGCTAGCGGGAGGCAAGATACGCAGTATTTT
CASSSPASGRQDTQYF
>NA|TRBV7-9|TRBJ2-1|NA
TGTGCCAGCAGCTTAGCGGTCATCGCGGACTACAATGAGCAGTTCTTC
CASSLAVIADYNEQFF
>NA|TRBV6-1|TRBJ2-5|NA
TGTGCCAGCAGTGAGGGCGGGGTGGTGCAGACCCAGTACTTC
CASSEGGVVQTQYF
>TRBD2|TRBV4-2|TRBJ2-7|many
TGTGCCAGCAGCCAAGAGATAGCGGGCCTCTCCTACGAGCAGTACTTC
CASSQEIAGLSYEQYF
>TRBD1|TRBV25-1|TRBJ1-1|NA
TGTGCCAGCAGTGAATACAGGGGGACTGAAGCTTTCTTT
CASSEYRGTEAFF
>NA|TRBV4-1|TRBJ1-4|NA
TGCGCCAGCAGCCAAGCAGGAACTAATGAAAAACTGTTTTTT
CASSQAGTNEKLFF
>NA|TRBV10-2|TRBJ2-3|NA
TGCGCCAGCAGTGACCCGTCGACAAATACGCAGTATTTT
CASSDPSTNTQYF
>NA|TRBV5-1|TRBJ2-3|NA
TGCGCCAGCAGCTTGGTATCAGGGGGCACAGATACGCAGTATTTT
CASSLVSGGTDTQYF
>NA|TRBV6-1|TRBJ1-3|NA
TGTGCCAGCAGTGATTTAGGAAACACCATATATTTT
CASSDLGNTIYF
>NA|TRBV19|TRBJ1-5|once
TGTGCCAGTAGGAGAGCTCCGAGAGGCAACCTTAATCAGCCCCAGCATTTT
CASRRAPRGNLNQPQHF
>TRBD2|TRBV4-2|TRBJ2-7|NA
TGTGCCAGCAGCCAACCGGGACTAGCATACGAGCAGTACTTC
CASSQPGLAYEQYF
>TRBD2|TRBV7-8|TRBJ2-3|NA
TGTGCCAGCACCCCTACGGCGGGAGTAGGGACAGATACGCAGTATTTT
CASTPTAGVGTDTQYF
>NA|TRBV5-1|TRBJ1-2|NA
TGCGCCACCCGACCGGGGCAGGGGAACTATGGCTACACCTTC
CATRPGQGNYGYTF
>TRBD1|TRBV28|TRBJ1-2|NA
TGTGCCAGCAGTTTTCTGGGACAGATAAACTATGGCTACACCTTC
CASSFLGQINYGYTF
>TRBD2|TRBV7-9|TRBJ2-3|NA
TGTGCCAGCAGCCCCTTTCTAGCGGGAGAGGGCAATACGCAGTATTTT
CASSPFLAGEGNTQYF
>NA|TRBV29-1|TRBJ2-4|NA
TGCAGCGTTGTCGGTACCCCTAAAAAAAACATTCAGTACTTC
CSVVGTPKKNIQYF
>TRBD1|TRBV10-3|TRBJ1-2|few
TGTGCCATCAGTGTCCCGGGACAGGGTAGAAGAGGCTACACCTTC
CAISVPGQGRRGYTF